The source of this T cell receptor beta chain is a study of Ad26.COV2.S vaccination and SARS-CoV-2 variants (dated by TCRdb to about 2021). Regarding the complete study: Vaccine-arm donors came from COV1001, a multicentre, randomized, double-blind, placebo-controlled phase I-IIa trial of Ad26.COV2.S in healthy adults. Trial participants were randomized into five groups of five: low-dose or high-dose Ad26.COV2.S given once or twice, or placebo on both occasions. Sequencing of the TCRbeta repertoire served to evaluate the specificity and breadth of SARS-CoV-2-reactive T cell receptors following Ad26.COV2.S vaccination. The TCR-sequenced set comprised approximately 32 samples: approximately 20 Ad26.COV2.S vaccine recipients, 5 placebo recipients and 8 SARS-CoV-2 convalescent individuals. Blinding of investigators to trial group allocation was maintained during experiments and outcome assessment. Ad26.COV2.S was given intramuscularly at 5x10^10 or 1x10^11 viral particles, as a single shot or as two shots 56 days apart. Beyond this particular receptor, the publication reports: Substantial breadth of spike-specific CD8+ and CD4+ T cell responses was reported after vaccination. Spike-specific TCR breadth was higher in Ad26.COV2.S recipients than in placebo recipients (P = 0.0014). Comparing responses between vaccine doses or regimens was not something the study was powered to do. The authors noted that total T cell responses may have been underestimated by the TCR breadth and depth analyses. Vaccine and placebo recipients had comparable non-spike TCR breadth, which fits with the vaccine containing only spike.

The immunoSEQ Assay was used to sequence TCRbeta CDR3 regions. After extraction, genomic DNA underwent amplification by bias-controlled multiplex PCR, followed by high-throughput sequencing. On the authors' methods: To quantify the absolute abundance of each unique TCRbeta CDR3 region, sequences were collapsed and filtered. T cell fraction was estimated by normalizing TCRbeta template counts to usable DNA, which was measured by amplifying reference genes present in all nucleated cells. Repertoire TCRs were annotated as SARS-CoV-2-specific when V gene, CDR3 amino acid sequence and J gene were exactly matched to a known reactive TCR set. MIRA supplied the reference SARS-CoV-2 TCR set, which was filtered for enrichment in COVID-19-positive ImmuneCODE repertoires so that public or cross-reactive TCRs were removed. Drawing on the MIRA antigens, annotated TCRs were analysed further at the level of specific ORF or position within ORF. Depth was the summed frequency of annotated unique rearrangements, while breadth was defined as annotated unique rearrangements over total unique productive rearrangements. Two-sided Wilcoxon rank-sum tests were used to compare TCR breadth between groups. The source is immuneACCESS, and TCRdb retained only in-frame sequences with V and J called. Part of the clones is not carried over; for the studies checked, unresolved V genes explain less than half of this, and the remainder is unexplained. D and trimming come from the DNA, and the V and J calls and clone size come from that table. The sample table contains fewer than 900,000 clones; only one count was recorded for around 92% of them. The ten biggest clones cover about 1.5% of the sample.

CDR1 and CDR2 (SNHLY, FYNNEI) derive from the germline V gene. The CDR3 contains 15 residues, cysteine and phenylalanine counted. The read is trimmed to its CDR3 DNA, 45 bases read in frame from base 1. V ends up 6 bases short and J 1 base short, with an unmatched junction base count of 3. This specimen's treatment or condition label, interpreted: 15 to 20 received Ad26.COV2.S at low or high dose, single or two shots; about five received placebo; per-sample allocation not given. For vaccine and placebo recipients, repertoires were sequenced using samples collected on day 63 after the first injection. Between 29 July and 7 August 2020, Cohort 1b enrolled about 27 adults aged 18-55 years at one site in Boston, USA. Ad26.COV2.S was a replication-incompetent adenovirus type 26 vector expressing a prefusion-stabilized SARS-CoV-2 spike protein from the original Wuhan strain. In regard to this clone: No cognate antigen has been identified for it. Base quality data are lacking; no much larger clone is found one base away.

The TCR comes from a person between 18 and 65 years old who received the Ad26.COV2.S COVID-19 vaccine or a placebo. The sample in question was peripheral blood, obtained in a trial of Ad26.COV2.S vaccine versus placebo. In this chain, TRBV2 is recombined with TRBJ2-1, and TRBD2 aligns with 10 junction nucleotides. The DNA is TGTGCCAGCAGGGAACTAGCGGGATCCTACAATGAGCAGTTCTTC. The translation is CASRELAGSYNEQFF. The full variable domain, completed from the reference TRBV2 and TRBJ2-1 proteins outside the CDR3, reads EPEVTQTPSHQVTQMGQEVILRCVPISNHLYFYWYRQILGQKVEFLVSFYNNEISEKSEIFDDQFSVERPDGSNFTLKIRSTKLEDSAMYFCASRELAGSYNEQFFGPGTRLTVL.